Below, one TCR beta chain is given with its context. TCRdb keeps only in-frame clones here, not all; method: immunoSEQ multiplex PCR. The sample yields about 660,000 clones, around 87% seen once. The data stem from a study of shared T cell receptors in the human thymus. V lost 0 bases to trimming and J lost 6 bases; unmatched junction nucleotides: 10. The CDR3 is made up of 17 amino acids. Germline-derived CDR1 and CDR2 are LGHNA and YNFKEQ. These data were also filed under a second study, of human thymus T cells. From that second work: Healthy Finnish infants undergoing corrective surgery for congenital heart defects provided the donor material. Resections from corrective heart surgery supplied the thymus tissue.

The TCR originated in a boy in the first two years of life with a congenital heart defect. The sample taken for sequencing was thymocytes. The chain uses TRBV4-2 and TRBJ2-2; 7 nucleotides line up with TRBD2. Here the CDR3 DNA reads TGTGCCAGCAGCCAAGACGGCGGCGGGAGAGGAGCCGGGGAGCTGTTTTTT. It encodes CASSQDGGGRGAGELFF.